This TCR beta chain was sequenced during a study of blood T cell repertoires in COVID-19. Study at large: COVID-19 samples, acute and convalescent, were from the United States, Italy and Spain. T cells, B-cell-depleted T cells, or PBMCs provided the cDNA or gDNA that served as material.

V was cut by 3 bases and J by 1 base, with 6 bases left in between. The CDR3 has 13 residues. CDR1 is SGHNT, CDR2 YENEEA, per germline. Seattle's enrolled individuals joined amid active infection and were then monitored longitudinally. Source study methods: Nucleated cell number was recorded as an estimate derived from reference gene primer amplification. Sequencing used immunoSEQ multiplex PCR; TCRdb keeps in-frame clones, though not all of them. V, J and clone size were drawn from that table, and D and trimming were deduced from the DNA. The table lists about 73,000 clones, over 60% of them singletons.

This TCR was recovered from a man in his sixties or seventies with COVID-19, enrolled during active disease. The V gene is TRBV11-3, the J gene TRBJ1-1, with a tentative D call TRBD1 (5 bases). Sequenced input: peripheral blood. CDR3 amino acids: CASSFDRNTEAFF. CDR3 DNA: TGTGCCAGCAGCTTCGACAGGAACACTGAAGCTTTCTTT.